What follows describes a single TCR beta chain. This sample is drawn from a study of CD4 and CD8 cells across lung adenocarcinoma regions. The junction had 12 bases not matched to a gene; V was cut back by 5 bases and J by 6 bases. The CDR3 length is 16 residues. MiXCR, applied by TCRdb to the PCR reads, yields one record per CDR3 protein. Among over 15,000 distinct CDR3 sequences listed, 46% were seen once. The sequence was collected from a male donor with lung adenocarcinoma. The CD4 and CD8 labels of this study may be unreliable. This chain uses TRBV12-3 or TRBV12-4 with TRBJ2-1; 8 nucleotides line up with TRBD2. Material for sequencing was CD4+ T cells from the margin of a lung tumor. For the CDR3, the DNA is TGTGCCAGCAGTAACCCGGGACTAGGGCGATTCAATGAGCAGTTCTTC. The encoded protein is CASSNPGLGRFNEQFF.